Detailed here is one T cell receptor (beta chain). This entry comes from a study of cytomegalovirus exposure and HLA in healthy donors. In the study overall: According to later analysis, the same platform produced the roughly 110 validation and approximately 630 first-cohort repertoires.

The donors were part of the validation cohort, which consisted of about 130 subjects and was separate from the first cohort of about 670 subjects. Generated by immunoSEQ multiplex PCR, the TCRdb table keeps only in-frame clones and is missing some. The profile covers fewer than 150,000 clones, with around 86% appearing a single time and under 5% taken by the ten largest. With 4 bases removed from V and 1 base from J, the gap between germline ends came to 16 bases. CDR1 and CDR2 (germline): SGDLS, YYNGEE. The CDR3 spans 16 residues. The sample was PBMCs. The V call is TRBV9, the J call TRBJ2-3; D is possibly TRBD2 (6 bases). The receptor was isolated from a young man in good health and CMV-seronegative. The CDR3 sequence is CASSPLRASGTDTQYF. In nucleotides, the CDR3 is TGTGCCAGCAGCCCCCTGCGCGCTAGCGGCACAGATACGCAGTATTTT.